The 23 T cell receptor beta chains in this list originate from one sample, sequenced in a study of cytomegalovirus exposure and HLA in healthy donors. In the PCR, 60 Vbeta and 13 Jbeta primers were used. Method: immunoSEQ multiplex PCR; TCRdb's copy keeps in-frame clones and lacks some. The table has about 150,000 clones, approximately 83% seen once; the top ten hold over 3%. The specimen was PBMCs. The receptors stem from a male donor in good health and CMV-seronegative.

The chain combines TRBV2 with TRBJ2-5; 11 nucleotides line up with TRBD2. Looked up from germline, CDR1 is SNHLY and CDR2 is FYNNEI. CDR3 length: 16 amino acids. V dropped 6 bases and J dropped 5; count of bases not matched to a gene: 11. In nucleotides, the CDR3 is TGTGCCAGCAGCTTACTAGCGGGAGTATCTCGGGAGACCCAGTACTTC. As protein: CASSLLAGVSRETQYF. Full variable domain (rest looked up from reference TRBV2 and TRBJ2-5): EPEVTQTPSHQVTQMGQEVILRCVPISNHLYFYWYRQILGQKVEFLVSFYNNEISEKSEIFDDQFSVERPDGSNFTLKIRSTKLEDSAMYFCASSLLAGVSRETQYFGPGTRLLVL.

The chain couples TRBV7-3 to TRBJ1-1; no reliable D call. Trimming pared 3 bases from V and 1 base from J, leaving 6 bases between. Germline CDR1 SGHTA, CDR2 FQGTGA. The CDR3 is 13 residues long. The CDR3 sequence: CASSFSPNTEAFF. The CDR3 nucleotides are TGTGCCAGCAGCTTCTCTCCGAACACTGAAGCTTTCTTT.

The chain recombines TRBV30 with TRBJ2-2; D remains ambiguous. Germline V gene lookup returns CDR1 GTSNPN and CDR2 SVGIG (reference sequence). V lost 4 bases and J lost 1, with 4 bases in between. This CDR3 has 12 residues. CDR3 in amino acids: CAWTVNTGELFF. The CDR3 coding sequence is TGTGCCTGGACCGTGAACACCGGGGAGCTGTTTTTT.

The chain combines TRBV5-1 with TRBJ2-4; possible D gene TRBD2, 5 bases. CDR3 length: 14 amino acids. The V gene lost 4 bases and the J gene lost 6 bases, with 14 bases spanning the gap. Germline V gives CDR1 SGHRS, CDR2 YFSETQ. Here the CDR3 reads CASSVTGDTNIQYF. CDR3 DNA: TGCGCCAGCAGCGTTACCGGGGATACAAACATTCAGTACTTC.

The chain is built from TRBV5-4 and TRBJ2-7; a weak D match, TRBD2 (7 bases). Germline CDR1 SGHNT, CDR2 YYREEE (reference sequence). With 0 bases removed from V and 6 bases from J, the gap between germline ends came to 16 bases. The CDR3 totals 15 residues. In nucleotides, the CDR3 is TGTGCCAGCAGCTTGGCCGGGTCCCGGGGGGCCGAGCAGTACTTC. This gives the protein CASSLAGSRGAEQYF. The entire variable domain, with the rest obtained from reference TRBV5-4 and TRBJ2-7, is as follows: ETGVTQSPTHLIKTRGQQVTLRCSSQSGHNTVSWYQQALGQGPQFIFQYYREEENGRGNFPPRFSGLQFPNYSSELNVNALELDDSALYLCASSLAGSRGAEQYFGPGTRLTVT.

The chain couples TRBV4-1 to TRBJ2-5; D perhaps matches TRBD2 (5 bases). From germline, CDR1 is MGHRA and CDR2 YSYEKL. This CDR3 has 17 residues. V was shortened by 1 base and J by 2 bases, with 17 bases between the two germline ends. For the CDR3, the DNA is TGCGCCAGCAGCCAAGGCCCCCTTGGGCGGGCGCAAGAGACCCAGTACTTC. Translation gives CASSQGPLGRAQETQYF.

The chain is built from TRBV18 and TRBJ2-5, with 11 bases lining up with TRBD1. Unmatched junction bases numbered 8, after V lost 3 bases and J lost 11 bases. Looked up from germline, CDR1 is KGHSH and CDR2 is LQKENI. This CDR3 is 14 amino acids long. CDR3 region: CASSPGQGAGEQYF. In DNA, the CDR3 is TGTGCCAGCTCACCTGGACAGGGGGCAGGGGAGCAGTACTTC.

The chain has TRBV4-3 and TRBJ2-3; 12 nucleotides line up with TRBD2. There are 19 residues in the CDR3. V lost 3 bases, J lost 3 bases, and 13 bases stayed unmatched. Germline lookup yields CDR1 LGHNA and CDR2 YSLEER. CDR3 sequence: CASSQRLAGELPGTDTQYF. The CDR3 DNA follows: TGCGCCAGCAGCCAGAGACTAGCGGGAGAACTCCCCGGGACAGATACGCAGTATTTT.

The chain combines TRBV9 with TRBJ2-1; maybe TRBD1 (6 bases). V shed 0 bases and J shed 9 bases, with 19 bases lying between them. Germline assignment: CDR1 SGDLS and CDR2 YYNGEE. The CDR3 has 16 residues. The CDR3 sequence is CASSVVGAGFNGEQFF. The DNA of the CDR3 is TGTGCCAGCAGCGTAGTGGGGGCAGGGTTTAACGGTGAGCAGTTCTTC.

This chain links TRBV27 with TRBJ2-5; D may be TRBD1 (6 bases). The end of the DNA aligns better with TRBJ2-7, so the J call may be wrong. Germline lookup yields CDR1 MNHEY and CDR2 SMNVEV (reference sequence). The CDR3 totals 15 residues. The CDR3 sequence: CASSLTGLTPYEQYF. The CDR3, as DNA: TGTGCCAGCAGTTTAACAGGGCTCACCCCCTACGAGCAGTACTTC.

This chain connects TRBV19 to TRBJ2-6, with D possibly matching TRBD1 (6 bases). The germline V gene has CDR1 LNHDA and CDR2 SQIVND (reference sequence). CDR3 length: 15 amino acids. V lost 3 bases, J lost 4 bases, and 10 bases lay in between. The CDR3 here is CASSIRGAGANVLTF. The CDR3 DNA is TGTGCCAGTAGTATCAGGGGAGCCGGGGCCAACGTCCTGACTTTC.

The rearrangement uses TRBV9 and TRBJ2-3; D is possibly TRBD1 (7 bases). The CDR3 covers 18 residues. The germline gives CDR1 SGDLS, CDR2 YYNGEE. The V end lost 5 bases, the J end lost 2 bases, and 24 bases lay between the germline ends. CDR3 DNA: TGTGCCAGCAGGGACCTCAGGGGGAGGAGGGGAGCCACAGATACGCAGTATTTT. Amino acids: CASRDLRGRRGATDTQYF.

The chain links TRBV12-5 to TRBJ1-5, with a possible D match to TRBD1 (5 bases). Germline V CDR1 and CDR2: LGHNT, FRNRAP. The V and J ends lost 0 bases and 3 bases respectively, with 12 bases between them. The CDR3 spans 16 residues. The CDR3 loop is CASGLVPGGTNQPQHF. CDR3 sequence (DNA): TGTGCTAGTGGTTTGGTACCTGGAGGGACCAATCAGCCCCAGCATTTT.

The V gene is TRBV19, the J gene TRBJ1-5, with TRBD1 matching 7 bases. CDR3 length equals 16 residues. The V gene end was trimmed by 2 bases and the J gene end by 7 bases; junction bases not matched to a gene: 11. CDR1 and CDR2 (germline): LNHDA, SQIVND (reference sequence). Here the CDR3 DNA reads TGTGCCAGTAGTATAACAGCAGGGGGAACAGGACAGCCCCAGCATTTT. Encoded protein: CASSITAGGTGQPQHF.

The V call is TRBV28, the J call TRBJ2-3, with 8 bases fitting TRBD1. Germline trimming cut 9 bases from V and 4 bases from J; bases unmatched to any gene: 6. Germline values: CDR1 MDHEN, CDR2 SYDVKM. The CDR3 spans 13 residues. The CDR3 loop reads CASRQGKADTQYF. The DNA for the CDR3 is TGTGCCAGTCGACAGGGGAAGGCAGATACGCAGTATTTT. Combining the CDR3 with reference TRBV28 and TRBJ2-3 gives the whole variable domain DVKVTQSSRYLVKRTGEKVFLECVQDMDHENMFWYRQDPGLGLRLIYFSYDVKMKEKGDIPEGYSVSREKKERFSLILESASTNQTSMYLCASRQGKADTQYFGPGTRLTVL.

The CDR3 DNA sequence: TGTGCCAGCAGTTTAGACGGACAGGGGGGAAACACCATATATTTT. Its protein product is CASSLDGQGGNTIYF. The chain combines TRBV28 with TRBJ1-3, with TRBD1 matching over 9 bases. Losses at the gene ends were 2 bases for V and 4 bases for J; bases not matched to a gene: 3. Germline V CDR1 and CDR2: MDHEN, SYDVKM. CDR3 length: 15 residues.

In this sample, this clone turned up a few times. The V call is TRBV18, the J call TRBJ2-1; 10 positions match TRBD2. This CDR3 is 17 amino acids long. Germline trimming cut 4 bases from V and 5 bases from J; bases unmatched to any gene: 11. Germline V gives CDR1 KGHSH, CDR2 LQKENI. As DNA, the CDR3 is TGTGCCAGCTCACTCCCTTTAAGCGGGAGGGCGGACAATGAGCAGTTCTTC. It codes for CASSLPLSGRADNEQFF. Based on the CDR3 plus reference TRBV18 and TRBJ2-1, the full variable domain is NAGVMQNPRHLVRRRGQEARLRCSPMKGHSHVYWYRQLPEEGLKFMVYLQKENIIDESGMPKERFSAEFPKEGPSILRIQQVVRGDSAAYFCASSLPLSGRADNEQFFGPGTRLTVL.

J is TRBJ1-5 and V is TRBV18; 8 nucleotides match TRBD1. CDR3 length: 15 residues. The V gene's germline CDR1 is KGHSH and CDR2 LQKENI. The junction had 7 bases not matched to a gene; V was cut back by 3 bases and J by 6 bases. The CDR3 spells CASSPIGQGGQPQHF. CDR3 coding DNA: TGTGCCAGCTCACCCATCGGACAGGGAGGTCAGCCCCAGCATTTT.

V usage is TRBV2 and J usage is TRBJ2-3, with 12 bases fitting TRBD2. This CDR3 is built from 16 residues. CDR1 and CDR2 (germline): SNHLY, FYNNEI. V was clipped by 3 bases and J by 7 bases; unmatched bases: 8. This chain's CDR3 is CASSEAASGGAHTQYF. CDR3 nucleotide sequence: TGTGCCAGCAGTGAGGCTGCTAGCGGGGGGGCCCATACGCAGTATTTT.

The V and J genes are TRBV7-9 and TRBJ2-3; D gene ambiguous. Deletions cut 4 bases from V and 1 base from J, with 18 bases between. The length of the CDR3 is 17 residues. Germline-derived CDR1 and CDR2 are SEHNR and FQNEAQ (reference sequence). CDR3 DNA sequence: TGTGCCAGCAGCTCGCCTCGGCCCTCTGAGGGCACAGATACGCAGTATTTT. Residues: CASSSPRPSEGTDTQYF.

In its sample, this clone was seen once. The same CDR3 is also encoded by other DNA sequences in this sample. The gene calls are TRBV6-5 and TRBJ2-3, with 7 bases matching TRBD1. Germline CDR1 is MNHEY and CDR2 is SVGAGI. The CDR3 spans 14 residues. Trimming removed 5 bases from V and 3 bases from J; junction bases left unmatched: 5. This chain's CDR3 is CASSRPGQTDTQYF. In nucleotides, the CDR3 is TGTGCCAGCAGTCGGCCGGGACAGACAGATACGCAGTATTTT.

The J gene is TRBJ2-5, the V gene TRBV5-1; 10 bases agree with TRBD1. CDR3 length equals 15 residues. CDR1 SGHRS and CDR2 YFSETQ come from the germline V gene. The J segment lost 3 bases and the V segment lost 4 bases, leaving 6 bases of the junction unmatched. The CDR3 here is CASSAGTGAEETQYF. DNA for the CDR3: TGCGCCAGCAGCGCCGGGACAGGGGCGGAAGAGACCCAGTACTTC.

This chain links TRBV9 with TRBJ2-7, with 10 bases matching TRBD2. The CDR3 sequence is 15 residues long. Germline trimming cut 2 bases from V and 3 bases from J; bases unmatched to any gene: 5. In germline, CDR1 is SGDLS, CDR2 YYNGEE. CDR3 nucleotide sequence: TGTGCCAGCAGCGTTAGCGGGGGGACCAACTACGAGCAGTACTTC. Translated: CASSVSGGTNYEQYF.